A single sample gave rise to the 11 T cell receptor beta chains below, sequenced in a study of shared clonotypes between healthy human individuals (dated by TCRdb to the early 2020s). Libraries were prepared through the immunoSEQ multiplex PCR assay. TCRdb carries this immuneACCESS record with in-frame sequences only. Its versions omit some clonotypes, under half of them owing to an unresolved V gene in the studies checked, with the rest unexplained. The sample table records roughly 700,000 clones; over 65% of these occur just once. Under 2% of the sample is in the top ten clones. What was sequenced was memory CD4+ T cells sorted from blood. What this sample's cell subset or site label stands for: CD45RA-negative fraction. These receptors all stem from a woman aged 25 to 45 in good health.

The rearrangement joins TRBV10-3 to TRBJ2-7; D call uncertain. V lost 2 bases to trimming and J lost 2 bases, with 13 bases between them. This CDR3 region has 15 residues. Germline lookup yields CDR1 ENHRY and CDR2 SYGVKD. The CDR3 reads CAISEGMGNPYEQYF. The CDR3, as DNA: TGTGCCATCAGTGAGGGGATGGGAAACCCCTACGAGCAGTACTTC.

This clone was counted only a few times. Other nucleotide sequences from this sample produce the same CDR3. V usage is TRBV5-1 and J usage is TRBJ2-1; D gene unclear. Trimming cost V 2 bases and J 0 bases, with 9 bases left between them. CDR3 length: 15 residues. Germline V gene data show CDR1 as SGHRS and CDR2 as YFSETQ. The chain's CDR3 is CASSLDVSSYNEQFF. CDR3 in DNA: TGCGCCAGCAGCTTAGACGTAAGCTCCTACAATGAGCAGTTCTTC.

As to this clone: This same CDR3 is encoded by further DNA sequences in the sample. The CDR3 nucleotides read TGTGCCAGCAGCCTAGGGCCGGGACTCAATCAGCCCCAGCATTTT. It encodes CASSLGPGLNQPQHF. The V call is TRBV7-2, the J call TRBJ1-5, with D possibly being TRBD1 (5 bases). The CDR3 covers 15 residues. Germline V gives CDR1 SGHTA, CDR2 FQGNSA. Between the trimmed V and J ends, which lost 5 bases and 3 bases, there was a span of 14 bases.

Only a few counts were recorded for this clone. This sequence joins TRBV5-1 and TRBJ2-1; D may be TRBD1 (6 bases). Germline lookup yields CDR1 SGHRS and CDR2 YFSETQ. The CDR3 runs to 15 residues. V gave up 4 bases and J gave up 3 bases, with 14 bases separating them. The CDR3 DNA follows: TGCGCCAGCAGCCGATCAAACAGGGACTACAATGAGCAGTTCTTC. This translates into CASSRSNRDYNEQFF.

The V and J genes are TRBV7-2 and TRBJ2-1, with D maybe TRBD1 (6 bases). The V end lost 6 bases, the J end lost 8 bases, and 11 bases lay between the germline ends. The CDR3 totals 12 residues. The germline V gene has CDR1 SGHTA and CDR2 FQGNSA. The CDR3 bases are TGTGCCAGCAGGTTACAGGGAGATGAGCAGTTCTTC. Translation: CASRLQGDEQFF.

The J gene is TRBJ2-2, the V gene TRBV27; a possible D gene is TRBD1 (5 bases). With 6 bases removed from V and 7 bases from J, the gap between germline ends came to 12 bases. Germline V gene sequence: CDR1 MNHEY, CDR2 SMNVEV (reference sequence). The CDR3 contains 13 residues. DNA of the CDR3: TGTGCCAGCAGCGACTGGGGCATCGGGGAGCTGTTTTTT. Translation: CASSDWGIGELFF.

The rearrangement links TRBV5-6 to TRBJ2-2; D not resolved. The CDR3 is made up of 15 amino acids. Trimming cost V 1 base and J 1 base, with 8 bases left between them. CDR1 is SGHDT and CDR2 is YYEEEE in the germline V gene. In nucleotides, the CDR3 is TGTGCCAGCAGCTTGAGACGGAAGAACACCGGGGAGCTGTTTTTT. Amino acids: CASSLRRKNTGELFF. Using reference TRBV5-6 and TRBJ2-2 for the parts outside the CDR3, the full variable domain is DAGVTQSPTHLIKTRGQQVTLRCSPKSGHDTVSWYQQALGQGPQFIFQYYEEEERQRGNFPDRFSGHQFPNYSSELNVNALLLGDSALYLCASSLRRKNTGELFFGEGSRLTVL.

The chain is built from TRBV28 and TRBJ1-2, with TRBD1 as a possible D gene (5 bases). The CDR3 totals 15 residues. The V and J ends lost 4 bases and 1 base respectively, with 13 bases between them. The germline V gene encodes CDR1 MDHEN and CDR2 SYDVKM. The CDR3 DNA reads TGTGCCAGCAGTTCTCTTCACGGGGGTAACTATGGCTACACCTTC. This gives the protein CASSSLHGGNYGYTF.

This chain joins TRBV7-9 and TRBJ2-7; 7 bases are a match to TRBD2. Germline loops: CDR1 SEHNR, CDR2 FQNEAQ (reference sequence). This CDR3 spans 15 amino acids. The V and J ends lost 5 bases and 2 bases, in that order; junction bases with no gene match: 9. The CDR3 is CASSPLSSGTYEQYF. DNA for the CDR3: TGTGCCAGCAGCCCCCTCTCTAGCGGTACCTACGAGCAGTACTTC.

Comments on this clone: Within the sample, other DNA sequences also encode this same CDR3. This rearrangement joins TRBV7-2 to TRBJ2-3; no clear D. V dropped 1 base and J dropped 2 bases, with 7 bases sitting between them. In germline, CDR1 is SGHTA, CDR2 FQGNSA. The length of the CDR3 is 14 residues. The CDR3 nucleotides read TGTGCCAGCAGCTTAGGCGGAATCACAGATACGCAGTATTTT. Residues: CASSLGGITDTQYF.

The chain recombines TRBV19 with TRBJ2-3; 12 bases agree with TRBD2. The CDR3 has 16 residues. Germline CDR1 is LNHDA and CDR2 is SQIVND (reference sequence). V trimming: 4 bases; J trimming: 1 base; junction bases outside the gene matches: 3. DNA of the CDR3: TGTGCCAGTAGTAGGACTAGCGGGATTCGCACAGATACGCAGTATTTT. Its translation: CASSRTSGIRTDTQYF.